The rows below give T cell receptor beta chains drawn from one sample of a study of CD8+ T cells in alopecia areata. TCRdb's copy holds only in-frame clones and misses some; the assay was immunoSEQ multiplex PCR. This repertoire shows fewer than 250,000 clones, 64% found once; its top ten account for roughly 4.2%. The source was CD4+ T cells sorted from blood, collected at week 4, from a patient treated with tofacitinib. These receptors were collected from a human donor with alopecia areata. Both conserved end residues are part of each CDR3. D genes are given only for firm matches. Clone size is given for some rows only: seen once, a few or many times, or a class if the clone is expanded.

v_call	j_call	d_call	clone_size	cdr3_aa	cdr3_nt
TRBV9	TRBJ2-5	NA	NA	CASSVVGGLLETQYF	TGTGCCAGCAGCGTGGTAGGGGGACTACTAGAGACCCAGTACTTC
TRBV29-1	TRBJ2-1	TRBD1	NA	CSVLTGVEQFF	TGCAGCGTCCTTACAGGGGTAGAGCAGTTCTTC
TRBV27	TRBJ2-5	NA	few	CASSLEAEETQYF	TGTGCCAGCAGTTTAGAGGCTGAGGAGACCCAGTACTTC
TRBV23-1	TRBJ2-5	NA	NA	CASSRPAKTGAQETQYF	TGCGCCAGCAGTCGCCCAGCAAAGACAGGAGCCCAAGAGACCCAGTACTTC
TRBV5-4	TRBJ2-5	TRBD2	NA	CASSLGGLTSGVETQYF	TGTGCCAGCAGCTTGGGTGGGCTGACTAGCGGGGTTGAGACCCAGTACTTC
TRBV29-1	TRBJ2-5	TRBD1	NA	CSASRDRAGTQYF	TGCAGCGCGTCCCGGGACAGGGCCGGGACCCAGTACTTC
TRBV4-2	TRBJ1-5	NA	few	CASSQDRVSNQPQHF	TGTGCCAGCAGCCAAGACAGGGTGAGCAATCAGCCCCAGCATTTT
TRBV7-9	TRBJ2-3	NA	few	CASSLTYDTQYF	TGTGCCAGCAGCCTAACTTACGATACGCAGTATTTT
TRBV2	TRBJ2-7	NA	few	CASSERYEQYF	TGTGCCAGCAGTGAAAGGTACGAGCAGTACTTC
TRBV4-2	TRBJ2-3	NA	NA	CASSQSKEGSQYF	TGTGCCAGCAGCCAATCAAAAGAAGGTTCGCAGTATTTT
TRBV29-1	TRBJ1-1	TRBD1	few	CSVEDRGRGTEAFF	TGCAGCGTTGAAGACAGGGGGCGAGGGACTGAAGCTTTCTTT
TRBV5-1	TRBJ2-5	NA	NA	CASRVRQEQETQYF	TGCGCCAGCAGGGTACGACAGGAGCAAGAGACCCAGTACTTC
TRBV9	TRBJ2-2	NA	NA	CASSAGPSGELFF	TGTGCCAGCAGCGCAGGTCCCTCCGGGGAGCTGTTTTTT
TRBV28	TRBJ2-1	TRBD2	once	CASSLGGGRTFNEQFF	TGTGCCAGCAGTTTAGGCGGGGGGCGGACTTTCAATGAGCAGTTCTTC
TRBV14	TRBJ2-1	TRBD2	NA	CASSQSGGALYNEQFF	TGTGCCAGCAGCCAAAGCGGGGGGGCTTTGTACAATGAGCAGTTCTTC
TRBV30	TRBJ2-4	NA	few	CACTTGSQNIQYF	TGTGCCTGCACCACAGGGTCCCAAAACATTCAGTACTTC
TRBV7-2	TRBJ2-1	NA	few	CASSPGVLNEQFF	TGTGCCAGCAGCCCTGGGGTTCTCAATGAGCAGTTCTTC
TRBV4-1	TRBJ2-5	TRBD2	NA	CASSQGTSGGARETQYF	TGCGCCAGCAGCCAAGGGACTAGCGGGGGGGCCCGAGAGACCCAGTACTTC
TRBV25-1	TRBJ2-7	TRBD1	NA	CASSESGQGRYEQYF	TGTGCCAGCAGTGAATCAGGACAGGGACGTTACGAGCAGTACTTC
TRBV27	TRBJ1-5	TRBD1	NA	CASRGTGGISNQPQHF	TGTGCCAGCAGGGGGACAGGGGGTATAAGCAATCAGCCCCAGCATTTT
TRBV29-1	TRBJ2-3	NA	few	CSVVYKRDTQYF	TGCAGCGTTGTGTACAAGAGGGATACGCAGTATTTT
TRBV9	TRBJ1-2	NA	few	CASSPGNYGYTF	TGTGCCAGCAGTCCGGGGAACTATGGCTACACCTTC
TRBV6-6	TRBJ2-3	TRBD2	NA	CASMPRLAGSTDTQYF	TGTGCCAGCATGCCCCGGCTAGCGGGGAGCACAGATACGCAGTATTTT
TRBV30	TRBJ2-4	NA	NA	CAWNSGHGNIQYF	TGTGCCTGGAACTCGGGACACGGAAACATTCAGTACTTC
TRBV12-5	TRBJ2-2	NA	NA	CASYPGANTGELFF	TGTGCTAGTTATCCCGGGGCGAACACCGGGGAGCTGTTTTTT
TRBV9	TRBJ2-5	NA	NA	CASSGDPGGTETQYF	TGTGCCAGCAGCGGGGACCCTGGGGGAACCGAGACCCAGTACTTC
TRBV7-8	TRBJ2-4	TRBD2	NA	CASSLGGGRDIQYF	TGTGCCAGCAGCTTAGGTGGAGGGAGGGACATTCAGTACTTC
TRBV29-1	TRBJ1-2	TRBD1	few	CSVGQGDPYGYTF	TGCAGCGTTGGGCAGGGGGACCCCTATGGCTACACCTTC
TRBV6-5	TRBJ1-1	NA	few	CASTTTAYTEAFF	TGTGCCAGCACCACGACTGCGTACACTGAAGCTTTCTTT
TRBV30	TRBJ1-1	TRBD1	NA	CAWGDSPNTEAFF	TGTGCCTGGGGGGACAGTCCGAACACTGAAGCTTTCTTT
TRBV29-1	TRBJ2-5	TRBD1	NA	CSVGDRSQETQYF	TGCAGCGTTGGGGACAGGAGCCAAGAGACCCAGTACTTC
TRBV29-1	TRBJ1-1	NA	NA	CSVGTPMNTEAFF	TGCAGCGTTGGGACACCTATGAACACTGAAGCTTTCTTT
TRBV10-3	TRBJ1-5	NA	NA	CAISNSPDNQPQHF	TGTGCCATCAGCAACAGTCCGGACAATCAGCCCCAGCATTTT
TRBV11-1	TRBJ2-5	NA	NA	CASSLARPETQYF	TGTGCCAGCAGCTTAGCGAGGCCGGAGACCCAGTACTTC
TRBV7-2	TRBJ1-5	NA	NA	CASSLKGPGNQPQHF	TGTGCCAGCAGTCTGAAAGGCCCGGGTAATCAGCCCCAGCATTTT
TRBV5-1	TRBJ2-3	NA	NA	CASSLAAGATPDTQYF	TGCGCCAGCAGCTTGGCCGCGGGGGCCACGCCAGATACGCAGTATTTT
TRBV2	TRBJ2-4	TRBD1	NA	CASSQGENIQYF	TGTGCCAGCAGTCAGGGGGAAAACATTCAGTACTTC
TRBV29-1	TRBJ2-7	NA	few	CSALGLSYEQYF	TGCAGCGCCCTTGGATTGTCCTACGAGCAGTACTTC
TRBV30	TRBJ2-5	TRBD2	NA	CAWKSSAGGNIPQYF	TGTGCCTGGAAATCATCGGCGGGGGGGAACATTCCCCAGTACTTC
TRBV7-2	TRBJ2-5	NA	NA	CASSLGGYQETQYF	TGTGCCAGCAGCTTAGGAGGGTACCAAGAGACCCAGTACTTC
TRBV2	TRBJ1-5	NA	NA	CASSEGAQPQHF	TGTGCCAGCAGTGAAGGAGCCCAGCCCCAGCATTTT